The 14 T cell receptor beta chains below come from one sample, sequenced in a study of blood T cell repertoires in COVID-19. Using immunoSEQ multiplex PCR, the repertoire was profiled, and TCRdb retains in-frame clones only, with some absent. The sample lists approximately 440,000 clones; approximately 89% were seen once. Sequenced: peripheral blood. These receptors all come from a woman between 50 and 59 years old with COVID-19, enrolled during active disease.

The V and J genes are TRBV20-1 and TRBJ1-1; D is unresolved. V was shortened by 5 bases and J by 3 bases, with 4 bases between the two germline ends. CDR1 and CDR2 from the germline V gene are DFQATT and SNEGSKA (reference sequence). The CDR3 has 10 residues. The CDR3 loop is CSALYTEAFF. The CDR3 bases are TGCAGTGCTCTTTACACTGAAGCTTTCTTT.

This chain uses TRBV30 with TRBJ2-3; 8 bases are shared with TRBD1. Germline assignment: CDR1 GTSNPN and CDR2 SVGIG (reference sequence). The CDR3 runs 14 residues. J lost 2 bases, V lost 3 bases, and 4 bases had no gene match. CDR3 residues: CAWRDRVVTDTQYF. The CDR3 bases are TGTGCCTGGAGGGACAGGGTGGTCACAGATACGCAGTATTTT.

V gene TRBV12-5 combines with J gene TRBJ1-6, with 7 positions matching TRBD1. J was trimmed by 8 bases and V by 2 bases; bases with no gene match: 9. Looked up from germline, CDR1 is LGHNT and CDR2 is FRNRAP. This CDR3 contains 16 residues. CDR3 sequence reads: CASGLPRQGRDSPLHF. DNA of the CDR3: TGTGCTAGTGGTTTGCCCCGACAGGGTAGGGATTCACCCCTCCACTTT.

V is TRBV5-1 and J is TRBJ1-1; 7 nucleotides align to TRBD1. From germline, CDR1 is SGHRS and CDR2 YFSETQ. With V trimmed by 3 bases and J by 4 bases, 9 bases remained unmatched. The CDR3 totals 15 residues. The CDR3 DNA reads TGCGCCAGCAGCTCCGACAGGGTATATGGCACTGAAGCTTTCTTT. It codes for CASSSDRVYGTEAFF.

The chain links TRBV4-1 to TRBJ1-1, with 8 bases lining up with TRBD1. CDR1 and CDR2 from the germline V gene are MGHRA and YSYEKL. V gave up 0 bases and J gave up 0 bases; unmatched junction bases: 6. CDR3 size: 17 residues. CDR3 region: CASSQDWTGTVNTEAFF. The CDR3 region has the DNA TGCGCCAGCAGCCAAGACTGGACAGGGACGGTGAACACTGAAGCTTTCTTT.

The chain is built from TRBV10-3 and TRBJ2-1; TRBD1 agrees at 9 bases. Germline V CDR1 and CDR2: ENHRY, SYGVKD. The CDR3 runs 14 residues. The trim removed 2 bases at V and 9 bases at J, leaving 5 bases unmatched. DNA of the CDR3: TGTGCCATCAGTGAGCCGGACAGGGGAAGTGAGCAGTTCTTC. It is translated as CAISEPDRGSEQFF.

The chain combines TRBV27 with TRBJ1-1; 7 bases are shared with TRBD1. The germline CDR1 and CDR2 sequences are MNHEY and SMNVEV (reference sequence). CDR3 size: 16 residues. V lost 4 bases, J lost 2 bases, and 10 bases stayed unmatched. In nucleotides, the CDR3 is TGTGCCAGCAGTTCGCGACAGGGTCAATTAAACACTGAAGCTTTCTTT. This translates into CASSSRQGQLNTEAFF.

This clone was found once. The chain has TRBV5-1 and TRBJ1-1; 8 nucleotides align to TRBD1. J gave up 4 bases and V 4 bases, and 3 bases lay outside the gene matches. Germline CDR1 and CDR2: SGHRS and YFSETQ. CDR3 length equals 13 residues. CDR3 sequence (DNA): TGCGCCAGCAGCCAGACAGGGGCCACTGAAGCTTTCTTT. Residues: CASSQTGATEAFF.

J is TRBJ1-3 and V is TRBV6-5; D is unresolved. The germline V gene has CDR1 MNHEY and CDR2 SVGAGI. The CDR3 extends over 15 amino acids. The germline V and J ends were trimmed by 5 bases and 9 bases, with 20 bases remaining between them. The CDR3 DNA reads TGTGCCAGCAGTAGGATTACATCACAGTCACCCACCATATATTTT. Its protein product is CASSRITSQSPTIYF.

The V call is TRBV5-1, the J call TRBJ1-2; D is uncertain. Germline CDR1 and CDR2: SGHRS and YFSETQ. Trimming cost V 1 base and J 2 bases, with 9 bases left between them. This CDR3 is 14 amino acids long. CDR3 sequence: CASSLNTMNYGYTF. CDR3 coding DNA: TGCGCCAGCAGCTTGAACACGATGAACTATGGCTACACCTTC.

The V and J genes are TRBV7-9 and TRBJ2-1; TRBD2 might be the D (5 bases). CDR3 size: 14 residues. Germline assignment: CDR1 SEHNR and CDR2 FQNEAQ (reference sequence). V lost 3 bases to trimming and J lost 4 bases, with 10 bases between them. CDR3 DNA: TGTGCCAGCAGCTTGGAGGACCGATACAATGAGCAGTTCTTC. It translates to CASSLEDRYNEQFF.

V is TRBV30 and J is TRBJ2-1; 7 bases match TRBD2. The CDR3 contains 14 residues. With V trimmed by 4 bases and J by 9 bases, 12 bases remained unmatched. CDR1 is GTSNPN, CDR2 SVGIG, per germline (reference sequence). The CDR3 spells CAWTPGLLLIEQFF. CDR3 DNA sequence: TGTGCCTGGACCCCGGGACTACTTTTGATTGAGCAGTTCTTC.

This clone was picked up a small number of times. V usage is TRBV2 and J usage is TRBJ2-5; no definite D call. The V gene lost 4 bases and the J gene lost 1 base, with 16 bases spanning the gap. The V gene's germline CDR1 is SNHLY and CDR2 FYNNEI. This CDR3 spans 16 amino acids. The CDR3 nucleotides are TGTGCCAGCAGTGTGGAGAAAGTCAACTTCCAAGAGACCCAGTACTTC. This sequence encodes CASSVEKVNFQETQYF.

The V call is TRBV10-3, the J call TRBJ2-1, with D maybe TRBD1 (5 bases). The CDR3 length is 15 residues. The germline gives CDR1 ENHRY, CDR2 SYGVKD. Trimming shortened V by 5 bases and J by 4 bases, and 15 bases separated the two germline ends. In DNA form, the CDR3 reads TGTGCCATCAGTCCGAGAGACAGAGAGTACAATGAGCAGTTCTTC. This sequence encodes CAISPRDREYNEQFF.